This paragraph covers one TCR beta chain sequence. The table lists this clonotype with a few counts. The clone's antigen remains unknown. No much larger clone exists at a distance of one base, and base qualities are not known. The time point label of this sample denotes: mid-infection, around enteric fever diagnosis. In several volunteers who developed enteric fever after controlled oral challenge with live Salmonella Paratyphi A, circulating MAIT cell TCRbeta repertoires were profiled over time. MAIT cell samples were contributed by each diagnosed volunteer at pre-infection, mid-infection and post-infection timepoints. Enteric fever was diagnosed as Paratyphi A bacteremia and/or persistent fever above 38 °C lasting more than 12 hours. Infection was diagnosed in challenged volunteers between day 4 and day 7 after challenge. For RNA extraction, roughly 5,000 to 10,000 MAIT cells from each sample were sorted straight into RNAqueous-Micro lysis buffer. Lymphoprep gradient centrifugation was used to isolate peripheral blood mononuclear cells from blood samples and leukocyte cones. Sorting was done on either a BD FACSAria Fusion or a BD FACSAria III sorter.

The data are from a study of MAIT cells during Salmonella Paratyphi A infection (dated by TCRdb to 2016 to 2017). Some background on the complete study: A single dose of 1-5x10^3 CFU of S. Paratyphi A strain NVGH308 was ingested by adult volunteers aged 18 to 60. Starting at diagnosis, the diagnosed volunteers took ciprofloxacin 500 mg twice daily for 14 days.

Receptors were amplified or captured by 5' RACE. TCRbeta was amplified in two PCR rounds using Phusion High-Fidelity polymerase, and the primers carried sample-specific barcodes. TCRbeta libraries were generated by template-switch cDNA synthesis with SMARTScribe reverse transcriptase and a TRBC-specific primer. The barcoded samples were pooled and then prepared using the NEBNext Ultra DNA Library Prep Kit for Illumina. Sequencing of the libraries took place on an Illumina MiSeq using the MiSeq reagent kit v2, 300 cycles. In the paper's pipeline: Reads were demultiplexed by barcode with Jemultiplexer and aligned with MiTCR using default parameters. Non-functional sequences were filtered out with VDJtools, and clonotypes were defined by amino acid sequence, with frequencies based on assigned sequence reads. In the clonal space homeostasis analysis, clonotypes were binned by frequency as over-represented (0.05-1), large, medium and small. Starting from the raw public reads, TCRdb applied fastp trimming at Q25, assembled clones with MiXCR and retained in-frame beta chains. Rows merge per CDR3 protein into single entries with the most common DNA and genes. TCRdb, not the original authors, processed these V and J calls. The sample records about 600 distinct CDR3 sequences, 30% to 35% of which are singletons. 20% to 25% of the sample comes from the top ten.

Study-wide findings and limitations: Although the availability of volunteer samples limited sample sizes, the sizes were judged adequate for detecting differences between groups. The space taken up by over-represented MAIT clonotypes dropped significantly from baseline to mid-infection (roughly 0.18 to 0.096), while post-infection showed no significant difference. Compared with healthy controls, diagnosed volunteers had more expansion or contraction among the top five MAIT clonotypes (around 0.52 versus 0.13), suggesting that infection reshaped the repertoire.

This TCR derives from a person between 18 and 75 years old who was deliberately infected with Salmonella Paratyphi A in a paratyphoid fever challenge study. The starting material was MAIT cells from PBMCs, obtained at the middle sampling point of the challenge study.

The nucleotide sequence is given as TGCAGCGCCCCCCAACCGAACACCGGGGAGCTGTTTTTT. Its amino acids are CSAPQPNTGELFF. The sequence is built from TRBV29-1 and TRBJ2-2; no D segment can be confidently identified. The cysteine opens and the phenylalanine closes a CDR3 of 13 amino acids. Just CDR3 DNA is preserved here, 39 bases in frame from base 1. Relative to germline, V is 7 bases shorter and J is 0 bases shorter, with 9 bases between their ends. The germline V gene encodes CDR1 SQVTM and CDR2 ANQGSEA.